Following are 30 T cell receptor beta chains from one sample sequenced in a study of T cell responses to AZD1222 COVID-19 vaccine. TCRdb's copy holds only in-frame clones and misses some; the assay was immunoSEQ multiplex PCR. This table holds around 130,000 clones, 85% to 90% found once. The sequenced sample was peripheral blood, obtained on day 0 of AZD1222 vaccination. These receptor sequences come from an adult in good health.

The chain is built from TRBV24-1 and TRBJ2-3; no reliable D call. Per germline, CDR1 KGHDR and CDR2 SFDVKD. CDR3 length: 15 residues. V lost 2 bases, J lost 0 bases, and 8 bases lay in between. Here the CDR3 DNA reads TGTGCCACCAGTGATTCGGCTGCGAGCACAGATACGCAGTATTTT. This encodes CATSDSAASTDTQYF.

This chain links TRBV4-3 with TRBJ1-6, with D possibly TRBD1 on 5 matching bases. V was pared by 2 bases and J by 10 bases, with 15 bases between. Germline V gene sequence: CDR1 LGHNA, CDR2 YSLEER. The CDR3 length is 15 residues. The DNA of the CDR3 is TGCGCCAGCAGCCAAAACAGGAACCCGGGATCACCCCTCCACTTT. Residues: CASSQNRNPGSPLHF.

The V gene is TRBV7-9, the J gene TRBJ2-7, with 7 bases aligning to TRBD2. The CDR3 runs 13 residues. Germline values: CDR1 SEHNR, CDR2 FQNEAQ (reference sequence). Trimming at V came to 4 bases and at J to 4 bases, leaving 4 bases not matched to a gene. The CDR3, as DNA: TGTGCCAGCAGCTCTATCGGGGGGTACGAGCAGTACTTC. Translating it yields CASSSIGGYEQYF.

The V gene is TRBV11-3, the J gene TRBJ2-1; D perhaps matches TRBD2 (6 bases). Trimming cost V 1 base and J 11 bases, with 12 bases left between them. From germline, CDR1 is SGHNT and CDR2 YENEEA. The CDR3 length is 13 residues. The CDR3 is CASSLGGDIQQFF. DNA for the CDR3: TGTGCCAGCAGCTTAGGGGGGGATATCCAGCAGTTCTTC.

As DNA, the CDR3 is TGTGCCAGCAGTGAAGGACAGGGAGAAGCTTTCTTT. This sequence encodes CASSEGQGEAFF. The chain has TRBV25-1 and TRBJ1-1; 8 bases fit TRBD1. The CDR3 is made up of 12 amino acids. The trim removed 2 bases at V and 8 bases at J, leaving 1 base unmatched. The germline gives CDR1 MGHDK, CDR2 SYGVNS.

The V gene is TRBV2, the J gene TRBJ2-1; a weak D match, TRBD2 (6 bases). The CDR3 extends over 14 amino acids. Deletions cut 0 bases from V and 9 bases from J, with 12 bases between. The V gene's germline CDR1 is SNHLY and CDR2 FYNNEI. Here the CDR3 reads CASSEALGGTEQFF. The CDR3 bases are TGTGCCAGCAGTGAAGCCCTGGGAGGCACTGAGCAGTTCTTC.

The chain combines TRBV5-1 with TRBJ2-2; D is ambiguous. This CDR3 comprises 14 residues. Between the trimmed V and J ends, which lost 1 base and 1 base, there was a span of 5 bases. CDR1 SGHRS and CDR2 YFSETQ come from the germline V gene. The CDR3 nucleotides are TGCGCCAGCAGCTTGTGGGAGAACACCGGGGAGCTGTTTTTT. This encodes CASSLWENTGELFF.

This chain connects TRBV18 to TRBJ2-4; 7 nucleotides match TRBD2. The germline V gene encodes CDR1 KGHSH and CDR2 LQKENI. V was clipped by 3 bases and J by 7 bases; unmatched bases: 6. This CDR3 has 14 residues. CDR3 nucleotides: TGTGCCAGCTCACCCCCGGGAGGAGGCAACATTCAGTACTTC. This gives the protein CASSPPGGGNIQYF. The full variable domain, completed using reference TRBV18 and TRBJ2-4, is NAGVMQNPRHLVRRRGQEARLRCSPMKGHSHVYWYRQLPEEGLKFMVYLQKENIIDESGMPKERFSAEFPKEGPSILRIQQVVRGDSAAYFCASSPPGGGNIQYFGAGTRLSVL.

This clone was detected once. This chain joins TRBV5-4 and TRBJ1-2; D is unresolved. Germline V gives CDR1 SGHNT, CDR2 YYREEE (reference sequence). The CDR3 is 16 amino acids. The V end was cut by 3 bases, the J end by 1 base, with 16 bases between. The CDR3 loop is CASSSTPFHVNYGYTF. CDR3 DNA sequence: TGTGCCAGCAGCTCCACCCCCTTCCATGTTAACTATGGCTACACCTTC.

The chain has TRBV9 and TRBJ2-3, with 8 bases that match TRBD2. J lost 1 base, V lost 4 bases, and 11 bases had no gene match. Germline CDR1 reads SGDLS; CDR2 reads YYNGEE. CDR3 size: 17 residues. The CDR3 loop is CASSPSPSGPRTDTQYF. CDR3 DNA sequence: TGTGCCAGCAGCCCGTCCCCTAGCGGGCCACGCACAGATACGCAGTATTTT.

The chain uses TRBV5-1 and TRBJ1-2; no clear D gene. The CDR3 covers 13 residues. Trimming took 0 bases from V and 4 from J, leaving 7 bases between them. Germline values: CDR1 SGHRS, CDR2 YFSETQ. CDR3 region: CASSLVQSYGYTF. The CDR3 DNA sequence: TGCGCCAGCAGCTTGGTCCAGAGCTATGGCTACACCTTC.

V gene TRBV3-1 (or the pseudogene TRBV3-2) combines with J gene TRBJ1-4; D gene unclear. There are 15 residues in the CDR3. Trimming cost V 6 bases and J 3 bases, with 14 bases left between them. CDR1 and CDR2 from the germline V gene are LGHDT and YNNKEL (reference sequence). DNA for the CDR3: TGTGCCAGCAGAGTGGTAACTGCTTCTAATGAAAAACTGTTTTTT. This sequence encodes CASRVVTASNEKLFF.

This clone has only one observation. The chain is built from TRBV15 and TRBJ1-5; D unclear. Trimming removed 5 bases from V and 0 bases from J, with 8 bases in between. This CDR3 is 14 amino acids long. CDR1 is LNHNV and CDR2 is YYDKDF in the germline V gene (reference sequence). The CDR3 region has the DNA TGTGCCACCAGCCCAGAGGTTAGCAATCAGCCCCAGCATTTT. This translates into CATSPEVSNQPQHF.

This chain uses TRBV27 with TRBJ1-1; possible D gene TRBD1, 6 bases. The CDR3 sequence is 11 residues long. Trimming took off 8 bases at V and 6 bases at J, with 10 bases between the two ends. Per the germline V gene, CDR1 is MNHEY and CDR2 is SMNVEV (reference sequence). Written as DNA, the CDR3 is TGTGCCAGCGTCTCAGGGGCTGAAGCTTTCTTT. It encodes CASVSGAEAFF.

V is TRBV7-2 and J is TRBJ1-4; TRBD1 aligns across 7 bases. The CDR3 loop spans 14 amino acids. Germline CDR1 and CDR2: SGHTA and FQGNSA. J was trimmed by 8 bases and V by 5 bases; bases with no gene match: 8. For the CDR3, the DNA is TGTGCCAGCAGCATAGGGGGCGCTTACGAAAAACTGTTTTTT. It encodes CASSIGGAYEKLFF.

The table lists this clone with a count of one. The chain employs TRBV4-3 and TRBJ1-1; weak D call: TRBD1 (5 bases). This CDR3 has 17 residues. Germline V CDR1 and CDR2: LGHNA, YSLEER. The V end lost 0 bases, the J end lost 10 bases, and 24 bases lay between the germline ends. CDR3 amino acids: CASSQDRGPPGGTGAFF. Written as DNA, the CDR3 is TGCGCCAGCAGCCAAGATCGAGGGCCCCCGGGGGGGACGGGAGCTTTCTTT.

CDR3 bases: TGTGCCAGCACTGGGGGGCAGGGGGAAAAACTGTTTTTT. This encodes CASTGGQGEKLFF. The chain is built from TRBV2 and TRBJ1-4; the D gene is possibly TRBD1 (6 bases). This CDR3 region has 13 residues. Germline-derived CDR1 and CDR2 are SNHLY and FYNNEI. Trimming took off 7 bases at V and 8 bases at J, with 14 bases between the two ends.

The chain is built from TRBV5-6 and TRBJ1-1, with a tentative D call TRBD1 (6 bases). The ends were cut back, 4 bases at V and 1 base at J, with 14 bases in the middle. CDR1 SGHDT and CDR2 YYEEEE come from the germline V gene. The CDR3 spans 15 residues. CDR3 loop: CASSEPGHKNTEAFF. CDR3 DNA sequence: TGTGCCAGCAGCGAACCGGGACACAAGAACACTGAAGCTTTCTTT.

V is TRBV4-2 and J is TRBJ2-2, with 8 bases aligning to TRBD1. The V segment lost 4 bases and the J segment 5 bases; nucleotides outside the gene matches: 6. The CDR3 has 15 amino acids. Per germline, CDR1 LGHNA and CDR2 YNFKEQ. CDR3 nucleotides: TGTGCCAGCAGCCCTGGACAGGGCTGGACCGGGGAGCTGTTTTTT. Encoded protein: CASSPGQGWTGELFF.

The CDR3 spells CASTLGQLSGNTIYF. The CDR3 bases are TGTGCCAGTACCCTGGGACAGCTCTCTGGAAACACCATATATTTT. V and J are TRBV19 and TRBJ1-3, with 7 bases matching TRBD1. The V gene end was trimmed by 7 bases and the J gene end by 0 bases; junction bases not matched to a gene: 6. The CDR3 loop spans 15 amino acids. Per the germline V gene, CDR1 is LNHDA and CDR2 is SQIVND (reference sequence).

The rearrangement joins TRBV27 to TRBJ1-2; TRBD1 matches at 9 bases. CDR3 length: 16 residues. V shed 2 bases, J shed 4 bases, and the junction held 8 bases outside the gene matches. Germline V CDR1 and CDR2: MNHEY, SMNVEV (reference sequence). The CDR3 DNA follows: TGTGCCAGCAGTTTAGGGAACAGGGGGCTAGGCTATGGCTACACCTTC. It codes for CASSLGNRGLGYGYTF.

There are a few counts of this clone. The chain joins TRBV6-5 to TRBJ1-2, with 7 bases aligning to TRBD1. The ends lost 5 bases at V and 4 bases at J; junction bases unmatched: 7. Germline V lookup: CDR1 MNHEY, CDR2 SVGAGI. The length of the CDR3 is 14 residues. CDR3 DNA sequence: TGTGCCAGCAGTAACCGGGACAGAGTCTATGGCTACACCTTC. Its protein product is CASSNRDRVYGYTF.

In DNA, the CDR3 is TGTGCCAGCTCACCAGCAGACGGCTATAATTCACCCCTCCACTTT. Protein sequence: CASSPADGYNSPLHF. The chain uses TRBV18 and TRBJ1-6; D gene unclear. The germline gives CDR1 KGHSH, CDR2 LQKENI. This CDR3 region has 15 residues. The V end was cut by 2 bases, the J end by 3 bases, with 8 bases between.

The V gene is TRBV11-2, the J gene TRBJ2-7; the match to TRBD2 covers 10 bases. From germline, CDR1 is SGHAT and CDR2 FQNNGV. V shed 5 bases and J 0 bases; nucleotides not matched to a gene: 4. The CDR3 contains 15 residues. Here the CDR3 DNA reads TGTGCCAGCAGCCATAGCGGGGGGCTCTCCTACGAGCAGTACTTC. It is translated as CASSHSGGLSYEQYF. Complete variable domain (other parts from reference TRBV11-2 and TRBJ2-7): EAGVAQSPRYKIIEKRQSVAFWCNPISGHATLYWYQQILGQGPKLLIQFQNNGVVDDSQLPKDRFSAERLKGVDSTLKIQPAKLEDSAVYLCASSHSGGLSYEQYFGPGTRLTVT.

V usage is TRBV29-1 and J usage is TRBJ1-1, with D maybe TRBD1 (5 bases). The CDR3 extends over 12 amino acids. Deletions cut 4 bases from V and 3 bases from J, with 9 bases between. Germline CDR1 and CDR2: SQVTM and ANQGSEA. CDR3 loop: CSVGWGYTEAFF. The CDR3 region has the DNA TGCAGCGTTGGATGGGGGTACACTGAAGCTTTCTTT.

CDR3 in amino acids: CASSLSGEGDLEQFF. The CDR3 bases are TGTGCCAGCAGTTTATCAGGGGAGGGGGACTTAGAGCAGTTCTTC. The J gene is TRBJ2-1, the V gene TRBV27; weak D call: TRBD2 (7 bases). This CDR3 is 15 amino acids long. Germline V gives CDR1 MNHEY, CDR2 SMNVEV (reference sequence). Trimming cost V 0 bases and J 10 bases, with 16 bases left between them.

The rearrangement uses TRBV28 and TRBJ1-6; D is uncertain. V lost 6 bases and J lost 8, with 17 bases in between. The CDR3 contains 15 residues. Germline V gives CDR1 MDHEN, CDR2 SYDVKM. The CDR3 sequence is CASSPAVSFDSPLHF. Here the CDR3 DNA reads TGTGCCAGCAGCCCAGCCGTCTCCTTTGATTCACCCCTCCACTTT.

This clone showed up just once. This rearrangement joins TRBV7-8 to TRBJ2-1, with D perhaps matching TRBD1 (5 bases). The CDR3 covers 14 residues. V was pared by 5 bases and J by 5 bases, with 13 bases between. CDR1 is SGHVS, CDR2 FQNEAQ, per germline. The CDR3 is CASSPGAWDNEQFF. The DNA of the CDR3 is TGTGCCAGCAGCCCTGGGGCGTGGGACAATGAGCAGTTCTTC.

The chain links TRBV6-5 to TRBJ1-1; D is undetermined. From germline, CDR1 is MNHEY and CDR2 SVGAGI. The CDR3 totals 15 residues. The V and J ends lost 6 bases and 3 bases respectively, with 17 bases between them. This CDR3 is CASSLARGRYTEAFF. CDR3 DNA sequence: TGTGCCAGCAGCCTAGCACGAGGGAGATACACTGAAGCTTTCTTT.

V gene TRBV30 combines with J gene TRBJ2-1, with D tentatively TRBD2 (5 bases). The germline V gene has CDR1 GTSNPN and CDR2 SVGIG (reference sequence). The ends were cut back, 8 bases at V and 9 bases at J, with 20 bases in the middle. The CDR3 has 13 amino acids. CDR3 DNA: TGTGCCCAAGACCGAATCGAGGGAAGTGAGCAGTTCTTC. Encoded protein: CAQDRIEGSEQFF.